This TCR beta chain was found in a study of identical twins. Study-level points and caveats: Sharing of beta out-of-frame sequences by twins showed a weaker excess. There were fewer insertions in abundant cord blood beta clonotypes, but memory repertoires showed no such pattern.

There are 11 residues in the CDR3. Per the germline V gene, CDR1 is SGHDN and CDR2 is FVKESK. V lost 1 base and J lost 7, with 2 bases in between. The table lists this clonotype with a few counts. What it binds is unknown. TCRdb passed the 5' RACE reads through MiXCR, listing each CDR3 protein once. The table has fewer than 250,000 distinct CDR3 sequences, approximately 15% seen once. A further study also used this sample, focusing on T cells expressing NK-cell markers. That work adds: Serological testing identified most of the eight sequenced donors as HCMV-seropositive and one as seronegative.

Sequencing was performed on CD8+ T cells sorted from blood. This TCR was recovered from a young woman in good health. The chain recombines TRBV14 with TRBJ2-1; D uncertain. Here the CDR3 reads CASSQVNEQFF. The CDR3 coding sequence is TGTGCCAGCAGCCAAGTGAATGAGCAGTTCTTC.